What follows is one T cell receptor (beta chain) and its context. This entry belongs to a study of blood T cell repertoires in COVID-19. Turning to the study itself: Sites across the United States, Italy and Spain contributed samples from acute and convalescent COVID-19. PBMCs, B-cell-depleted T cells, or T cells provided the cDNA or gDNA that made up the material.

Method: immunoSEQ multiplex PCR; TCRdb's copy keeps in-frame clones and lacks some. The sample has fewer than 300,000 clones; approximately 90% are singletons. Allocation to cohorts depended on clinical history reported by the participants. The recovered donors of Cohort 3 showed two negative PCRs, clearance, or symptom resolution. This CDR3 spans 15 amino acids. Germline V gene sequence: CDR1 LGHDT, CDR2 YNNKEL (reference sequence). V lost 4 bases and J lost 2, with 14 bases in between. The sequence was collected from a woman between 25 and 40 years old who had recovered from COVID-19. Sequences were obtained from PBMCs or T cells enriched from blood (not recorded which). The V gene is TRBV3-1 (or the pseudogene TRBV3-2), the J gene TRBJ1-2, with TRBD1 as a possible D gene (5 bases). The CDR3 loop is CASSPGNGANYGYTF. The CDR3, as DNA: TGTGCCAGCAGCCCCGGCAATGGGGCGAACTATGGCTACACCTTC.